The entry that follows covers one T cell receptor (beta chain) sequence. The antigen remains undetermined. It was with a sample-barcoded 5' primer and a J-beta primer mix that a second PCR of roughly 6 to 12 cycles was run. TCRdb reanalysed the 5' RACE reads using MiXCR and keeps one entry per CDR3 protein. The sample shows roughly 650,000 distinct CDR3 sequences, roughly 32% of them seen only once. The sample comes from a study of blood T cells in healthy people across ages. Study results and caveats: Long-lived donors carried more naive CD4+ cells and greater diversity than aged donors.

This CDR3 contains 15 residues. Germline trimming cut 6 bases from V and 2 bases from J; bases unmatched to any gene: 8. Material for sequencing was blood. J is TRBJ2-7 and V is TRBV12-3 or TRBV12-4; 9 bases match TRBD1. The sequence derives from a woman older than 75 in good health. CDR3 sequence (DNA): TGTGCCAGCAGGGCCCCCGGGACAGGGCCCTACGAGCAGTACTTC. Its translation is CASRAPGTGPYEQYF.